This T cell receptor (beta chain) appears in the sequencing data of a study of T cells in Graves' hyperthyroidism and ophthalmopathy. This clonotype was found many times. The antigen remains unidentified. CDR3 length equals 17 residues. Germline CDR1 is MNHEY and CDR2 is SMNVEV (reference sequence). Losses at the gene ends were 5 bases for V and 4 bases for J; bases not matched to a gene: 13. TCR beta CDR3 region amplification was performed from RNA transcripts. A set of HTBI primers served as the primers for a first-round RT-PCR of the TCR CDR3. TCRdb re-analysed the multiplex PCR reads in MiXCR, keeping a single row per CDR3 protein. The data hold about 360,000 distinct CDR3 sequences, with 15% to 18% observed a single time. Broader study findings: The model's output predicted ophthalmopathy at a median of about 5.9 months prior to onset.

Disease duration under 2 months; hyperthyroidism patients were aged 18 to 65. Based on clinical symptoms, serum thyroxine and TRAb, thyroid ultrasound and orbital computed tomography, diagnoses were reached. Specimen: blood. The sequence derives from a woman under 30 with Graves' hyperthyroidism that later progressed to Graves' ophthalmopathy. The chain uses TRBV27 and TRBJ2-7; 11 bases fit TRBD2. CDR3 DNA sequence: TGTGCCAGCAGTACTAGCGGGGGAACACAATCGGGATACGAGCAGTACTTC. Its protein is CASSTSGGTQSGYEQYF.